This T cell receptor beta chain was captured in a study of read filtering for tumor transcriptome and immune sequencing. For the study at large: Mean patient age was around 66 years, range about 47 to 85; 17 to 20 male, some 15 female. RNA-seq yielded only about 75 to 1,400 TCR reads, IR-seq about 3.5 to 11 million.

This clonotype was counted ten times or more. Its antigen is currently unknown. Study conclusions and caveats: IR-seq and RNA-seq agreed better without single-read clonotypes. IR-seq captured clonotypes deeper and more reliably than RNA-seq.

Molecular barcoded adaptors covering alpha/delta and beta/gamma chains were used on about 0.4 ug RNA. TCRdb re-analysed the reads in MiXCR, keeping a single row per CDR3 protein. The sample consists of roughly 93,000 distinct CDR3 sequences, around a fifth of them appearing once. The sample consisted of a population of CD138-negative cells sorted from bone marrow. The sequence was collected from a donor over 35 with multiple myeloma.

CDR3 region: CASSFGGADTQYF. CDR3 DNA sequence: TGTGCCAGCAGCTTCGGGGGAGCTGATACGCAGTATTTT. V and J are TRBV7-9 and TRBJ2-3; TRBD2 is a possible D gene (6 bases). This CDR3 is built from 13 residues. Trimming pared 3 bases from V and 6 bases from J, leaving 10 bases between. The V gene's germline CDR1 is SEHNR and CDR2 FQNEAQ (reference sequence). Using reference TRBV7-9 and TRBJ2-3 for the parts outside the CDR3, the full variable domain is DTGVSQNPRHKITKRGQNVTFRCDPISEHNRLYWYRQTLGQGPEFLTYFQNEAQLEKSRLLSDRFSAERPKGSFSTLEIQRTEQGDSAMYLCASSFGGADTQYFGPGTRLTVL.